These 20 T cell receptor beta chains share one sample of origin, sequenced in a study of multiple sclerosis patients with progressive multifocal leukoencephalopathy. Time point here: 12 to 13 months of natalizumab therapy. Assay: immunoSEQ multiplex PCR; the TCRdb copy retains only in-frame clones and omits some. This sample yields fewer than 35,000 clones, of which around 87% are seen a single time; about 1.3% belongs to the top ten. The material was PBMCs, obtained from a patient treated with natalizumab. The receptor source for this set is a human donor with multiple sclerosis.

In its sample, this clone was seen once. V gene TRBV11-2 combines with J gene TRBJ2-5; possible D gene TRBD2, 7 bases. CDR3 size: 15 residues. Trimming pared 6 bases from V and 4 bases from J, leaving 18 bases between. Germline loops: CDR1 SGHAT, CDR2 FQNNGV. CDR3 coding DNA: TGTGCCAGCAGACCCCAGGGGAGGGGGGCAGAGACCCAGTACTTC. This gives the protein CASRPQGRGAETQYF.

This chain uses TRBV29-1 with TRBJ1-2; possible D gene TRBD1, 6 bases. Trimming left V 7 bases short and J 4 bases short, with 16 bases between. Germline V gives CDR1 SQVTM, CDR2 ANQGSEA. This CDR3 has 13 residues. CDR3 sequence: CSGGAGESYGYTF. In DNA, the CDR3 is TGCAGCGGGGGGGCCGGGGAGTCCTATGGCTACACCTTC. Filled out from reference TRBV29-1 and TRBJ1-2, the complete variable domain reads SAVISQKPSRDICQRGTSLTIQCQVDSQVTMMFWYRQQPGQSLTLIATANQGSEATYESGFVIDKFPISRPNLTFSTLTVSNMSPEDSSIYLCSGGAGESYGYTFGSGTRLTVV.

The chain carries TRBV10-1 and TRBJ2-5; D is perhaps TRBD1 (6 bases). The V end was cut by 4 bases, the J end by 1 base, with 7 bases between. Germline loops: CDR1 WNHNN, CDR2 SYGVQD (reference sequence). The CDR3 contains 13 residues. The CDR3 DNA follows: TGCGCCAGCAGTGGACAGGTCCAAGAGACCCAGTACTTC. Its translation is CASSGQVQETQYF.

The chain couples TRBV9 to TRBJ2-3; D is perhaps TRBD1 or TRBD2 (6 bases each). Trimming cost V 0 bases and J 12 bases, with 11 bases left between them. The CDR3 is 12 residues long. The germline V gene has CDR1 SGDLS and CDR2 YYNGEE. CDR3 loop: CASSVGAGGQYF. CDR3 nucleotide sequence: TGTGCCAGCAGCGTAGGGGCCGGGGGCCAGTATTTT.

The chain has TRBV5-1 and TRBJ2-7; D tentatively fits TRBD1 or TRBD2 (5 bases each). Trimming removed 0 bases from V and 4 bases from J, with 14 bases in between. Looked up from germline, CDR1 is SGHRS and CDR2 is YFSETQ. The length of the CDR3 is 15 residues. The CDR3 sequence is CASSLDRGPFYEQYF. The CDR3 DNA reads TGCGCCAGCAGCTTGGATAGGGGACCTTTTTACGAGCAGTACTTC.

The V and J genes are TRBV27 and TRBJ1-1; no reliable D call. The CDR3 covers 16 residues. Trimming took 0 bases from V and 4 from J, leaving 15 bases between them. The V gene's germline CDR1 is MNHEY and CDR2 SMNVEV (reference sequence). CDR3 amino acids: CASSLSLSALGTEAFF. CDR3 nucleotide sequence: TGTGCCAGCAGTTTATCGTTATCGGCCTTGGGCACTGAAGCTTTCTTT.

The genes are TRBV30 and TRBJ2-7; TRBD2 is a possible D gene (5 bases). The CDR3 spans 14 residues. V lost 0 bases and J 6 bases, leaving 15 bases between the germline ends. From germline, CDR1 is GTSNPN and CDR2 SVGIG (reference sequence). This chain's CDR3 is CAWSVFSGDPEQYF. The CDR3 DNA follows: TGTGCCTGGAGTGTATTCTCCGGGGATCCCGAGCAGTACTTC. Together with reference TRBV30 and TRBJ2-7, the CDR3 gives the full variable domain: SQTIHQWPATLVQPVGSPLSLECTVEGTSNPNLYWYRQAAGRGLQLLFYSVGIGQISSEVPQNLSASRPQDRQFILSSKKLLLSDSGFYLCAWSVFSGDPEQYFGPGTRLTVT.

The chain joins TRBV28 to TRBJ2-5; no clear D gene. Matching the DNA end better, TRBJ2-7 makes the J call doubtful. The length of the CDR3 is 13 residues. Looked up from germline, CDR1 is MDHEN and CDR2 is SYDVKM. The CDR3 region is CASSLGPHYEQYF. As DNA, the CDR3 is TGTGCCAGCAGTTTAGGACCACACTACGAGCAGTACTTC.

The V and J genes are TRBV30 and TRBJ2-7, with 7 bases aligning to TRBD1. Germline values: CDR1 GTSNPN, CDR2 SVGIG (reference sequence). V shed 2 bases and J 3 bases; nucleotides not matched to a gene: 7. This CDR3 has 14 amino acids. The CDR3 protein is CAWSRTGAFYEQYF. Here the CDR3 DNA reads TGTGCCTGGAGTCGGACAGGAGCCTTCTACGAGCAGTACTTC.

The chain combines TRBV4-2 with TRBJ1-5; D uncertain. The CDR3 has 18 residues. Trimming took off 0 bases at V and 1 base at J, with 16 bases between the two ends. Per the germline V gene, CDR1 is LGHNA and CDR2 is YNFKEQ. CDR3 DNA sequence: TGTGCCAGCAGCCAAGAAGTCCAGGCTCGGTTAAGCAATCAGCCCCAGCATTTT. Its protein product is CASSQEVQARLSNQPQHF.

This chain links TRBV7-6 with TRBJ2-7, with D possibly TRBD1 on 5 matching bases. Germline V CDR1 and CDR2: SGHVS, FNYEAQ. Between the trimmed V and J ends, which lost 6 bases and 3 bases, there was a span of 6 bases. There are 11 residues in the CDR3. The CDR3 is CASSRGYEQYF. In nucleotides, the CDR3 is TGTGCCAGCAGTAGGGGCTACGAGCAGTACTTC.

The rearrangement joins TRBV5-1 to TRBJ2-2; 7 bases map to TRBD1. In germline, CDR1 is SGHRS, CDR2 YFSETQ. V trimming: 3 bases; J trimming: 2 bases; junction bases outside the gene matches: 4. This CDR3 has 15 residues. The CDR3 DNA reads TGCGCCAGCAGCTCCAACAGGGGTAACACCGGGGAGCTGTTTTTT. Amino acid sequence: CASSSNRGNTGELFF.

Regarding this clone: This specimen includes other DNA sequences encoding the same CDR3. This chain connects TRBV19 to TRBJ1-1; D unclear. CDR1 and CDR2 from the germline V gene are LNHDA and SQIVND (reference sequence). This CDR3 contains 15 residues. V lost 6 bases, J lost 7 bases, and 21 bases lay in between. The CDR3 spells CASRGGGSSTVEAFF. The CDR3 DNA sequence: TGTGCCAGTAGGGGTGGAGGCAGTTCCACAGTTGAAGCTTTCTTT.

The CDR3, as DNA: TGTGCCAGTAGTATAGATCGGCTAGGTCCTGGTGAGCAGTTCTTC. This encodes CASSIDRLGPGEQFF. This rearrangement joins TRBV19 to TRBJ2-1; D uncertain. The CDR3 is 15 amino acids. Germline V gene data show CDR1 as LNHDA and CDR2 as SQIVND (reference sequence). Trimming shortened V by 0 bases and J by 9 bases, and 15 bases separated the two germline ends.

The chain uses TRBV6-6 and TRBJ1-3; TRBD1 matches at 9 bases. Germline CDR1 is MNHNY and CDR2 is SVGAGI (reference sequence). This CDR3 comprises 16 residues. Germline trimming cut 3 bases from V and 2 bases from J; bases unmatched to any gene: 5. The CDR3 DNA reads TGTGCCAGCAGTTATTGGGACAGGGTGGCTGGAAACACCATATATTTT. It translates to CASSYWDRVAGNTIYF.

The chain joins TRBV14 to TRBJ1-2; D not certain. This CDR3 has 14 amino acids. V dropped 0 bases and J dropped 5 bases, with 10 bases sitting between them. Germline V gene sequence: CDR1 SGHDN, CDR2 FVKESK. The CDR3 reads CASSQDWDNYGYTF. The CDR3 coding sequence is TGTGCCAGCAGCCAAGACTGGGATAATTATGGCTACACCTTC.

CDR3 nucleotide sequence: TGTGCCAGCAGCCCCGTGAAGGGGAAGTACAATGAGCAGTTCTTC. This gives the protein CASSPVKGKYNEQFF. The V gene is TRBV11-2, the J gene TRBJ2-1, with D perhaps TRBD1 (5 bases). V was pared by 5 bases and J by 4 bases, with 15 bases between. Germline lookup yields CDR1 SGHAT and CDR2 FQNNGV. This CDR3 spans 15 amino acids. Full variable domain (remainder filled in from reference TRBV11-2 and TRBJ2-1): EAGVAQSPRYKIIEKRQSVAFWCNPISGHATLYWYQQILGQGPKLLIQFQNNGVVDDSQLPKDRFSAERLKGVDSTLKIQPAKLEDSAVYLCASSPVKGKYNEQFFGPGTRLTVL.

In regard to this clone: This sample includes further DNA sequences coding for the same CDR3. V usage is TRBV10-3 and J usage is TRBJ1-5, with a possible D match to TRBD1 (5 bases). The CDR3 contains 14 residues. Trimming removed 10 bases at V and 2 bases at J, with 15 bases between. The germline CDR1 and CDR2 sequences are ENHRY and SYGVKD. As DNA, the CDR3 is TGTGCCACTCGAATTGAAGGGGGCAATCAGCCCCAGCATTTT. This sequence encodes CATRIEGGNQPQHF.

The CDR3 here is CASSQAGGYTF. For the CDR3, the DNA is TGCGCCAGCAGCCAAGCGGGTGGCTACACCTTC. The rearrangement uses TRBV4-1 and TRBJ1-2; D ambiguous. The CDR3 totals 11 residues. CDR1 and CDR2 from the germline V gene are MGHRA and YSYEKL. Trimming removed 1 base from V and 7 bases from J, with 4 bases in between.

The V gene is TRBV19, the J gene TRBJ1-5; tentative D call: TRBD1 (5 bases). The V end lost 8 bases, the J end lost 1 base, and 15 bases lay between the germline ends. CDR1 and CDR2 (germline): LNHDA, SQIVND (reference sequence). The CDR3 runs 15 residues. The CDR3 bases are TGTGCCAGTGAGGTCTTGGGGGGGAGCAATCAGCCCCAGCATTTT. It specifies CASEVLGGSNQPQHF.